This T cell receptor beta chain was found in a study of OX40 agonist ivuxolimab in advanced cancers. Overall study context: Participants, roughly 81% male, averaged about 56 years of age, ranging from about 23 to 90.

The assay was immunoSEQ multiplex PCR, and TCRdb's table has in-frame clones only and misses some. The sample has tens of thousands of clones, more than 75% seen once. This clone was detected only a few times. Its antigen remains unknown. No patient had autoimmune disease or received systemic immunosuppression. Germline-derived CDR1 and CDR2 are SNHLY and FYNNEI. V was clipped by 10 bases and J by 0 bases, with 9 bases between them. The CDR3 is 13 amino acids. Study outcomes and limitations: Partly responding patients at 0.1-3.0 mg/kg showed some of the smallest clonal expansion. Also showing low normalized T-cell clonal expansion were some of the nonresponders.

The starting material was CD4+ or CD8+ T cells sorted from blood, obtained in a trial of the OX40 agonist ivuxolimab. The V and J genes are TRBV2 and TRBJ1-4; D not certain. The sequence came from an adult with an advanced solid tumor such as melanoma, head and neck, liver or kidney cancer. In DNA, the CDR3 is TGTGCCATCCGAGGGCCAACTAATGAAAAACTGTTTTTT. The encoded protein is CAIRGPTNEKLFF.